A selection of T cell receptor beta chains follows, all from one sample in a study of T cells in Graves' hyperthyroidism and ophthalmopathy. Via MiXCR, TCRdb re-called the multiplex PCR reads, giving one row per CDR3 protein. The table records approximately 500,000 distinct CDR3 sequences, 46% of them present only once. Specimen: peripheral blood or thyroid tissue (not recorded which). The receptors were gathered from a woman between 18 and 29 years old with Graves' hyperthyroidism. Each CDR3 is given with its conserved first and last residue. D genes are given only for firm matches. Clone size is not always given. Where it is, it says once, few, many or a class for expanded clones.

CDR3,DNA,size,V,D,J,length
CASSPGLVYGYTF,TGTGCCAGCAGTCCGGGGCTCGTCTATGGCTACACCTTC,many,TRBV27,.,TRBJ1-2,13
CASSWDNLDSPLHF,TGTGCCAGCAGTTGGGACAACCTGGATTCACCCCTCCACTTT,once,TRBV12-3/TRBV12-4,.,TRBJ1-6,14
CASRLAGGSTGELFF,TGTGCCAGCAGATTAGCGGGAGGGAGCACCGGGGAGCTGTTTTTT,many,TRBV12-3/TRBV12-4,TRBD2,TRBJ2-2,15
CAISDPQGYKETQYF,TGTGCCATCAGTGACCCCCAAGGTTATAAAGAGACCCAGTACTTC,many,TRBV10-3,.,TRBJ2-5,15
CASQVRREFYEQYF,TGTGCCAGCCAGGTTCGGCGGGAGTTCTACGAGCAGTACTTC,many,TRBV2,TRBD2,TRBJ2-7,14
CASTSSRKDNEQFF,TGCGCCAGCACGTCCAGCCGAAAGGACAATGAGCAGTTCTTC,.,TRBV5-1,.,TRBJ2-1,14
CSVEVRGGKGAGANVLTF,TGCAGCGTTGAGGTGCGGGGGGGGAAGGGAGCTGGGGCCAACGTCCTGACTTTC,many,TRBV29-1,TRBD2,TRBJ2-6,18
CASTHPPGTVYGYTF,TGTGCCAGCACCCACCCCCCCGGGACAGTCTATGGCTACACCTTC,.,TRBV7-9,TRBD1,TRBJ1-2,15
CASSQPLRRAGELFF,TGCGCCAGCAGCCAACCATTGAGACGCGCGGGGGAGCTGTTTTTT,many,TRBV4-1,.,TRBJ2-2,15
CASTSPIRDSGNQPQHF,TGTGCCAGCACATCTCCGATCCGGGACAGCGGCAATCAGCCCCAGCATTTT,.,TRBV6-5,TRBD1,TRBJ1-5,17
CASSLPTLRGRPYEQYF,TGTGCCAGCAGTTTACCAACCCTCAGGGGGCGCCCCTACGAGCAGTACTTC,.,TRBV27,TRBD1,TRBJ2-7,17
CASSLASGSQETQYF,TGTGCCAGCAGCTTAGCTAGCGGGAGCCAAGAGACCCAGTACTTC,many,TRBV7-6,TRBD2,TRBJ2-5,15
CASSEDTERGYTF,TGTGCCAGCAGTGAGGACACGGAACGTGGCTACACCTTC,.,TRBV2,.,TRBJ1-2,13
CASSLVRDGGELFF,TGTGCCAGCAGCTTAGTCAGGGATGGCGGGGAGCTGTTTTTT,.,TRBV7-6,.,TRBJ2-2,14
CSVLSNLPDTQYF,TGCAGCGTACTATCAAATCTCCCAGATACGCAGTATTTT,.,TRBV29-1,.,TRBJ2-3,13
CASSSSGFSYEQYF,TGTGCCAGCAGCTCTAGCGGGTTCTCCTACGAGCAGTACTTC,.,TRBV27,TRBD2,TRBJ2-7,14
CASSPGTSSHEQYF,TGTGCCAGCAGCCCGGGGACTTCCTCCCACGAGCAGTACTTC,many,TRBV7-3,.,TRBJ2-7,14
CASSQEVWTSGYETQYF,TGTGCCAGCAGCCAAGAAGTATGGACTAGCGGGTATGAGACCCAGTACTTC,many,TRBV3-1,TRBD2,TRBJ2-5,17
CSAIRQGGPGAEAFF,TGCAGTGCTATCAGACAGGGGGGGCCGGGCGCTGAAGCTTTCTTT,.,TRBV20-1,TRBD1,TRBJ1-1,15
CASSETGDTGELFF,TGTGCCAGCAGTGAAACGGGAGACACCGGGGAGCTGTTTTTT,many,TRBV6-4,.,TRBJ2-2,14
CASQWGQNYGYTF,TGTGCCAGCCAGTGGGGACAGAACTATGGCTACACCTTC,many,TRBV19,TRBD1,TRBJ1-2,13
CASGPGAGGYF,TGTGCCAGCGGACCAGGGGCTGGGGGGTACTTC,many,TRBV6-6,.,TRBJ2-7,11
CATSDPRGGRLETQYF,TGTGCCACCAGTGATCCCCGGGGGGGGCGGTTGGAGACCCAGTACTTC,.,TRBV24-1,TRBD2,TRBJ2-5,16
CAREGETQYF,TGTGCCAGGGAGGGGGAGACCCAGTACTTC,.,TRBV12-3/TRBV12-4,.,TRBJ2-5,10
CASSPGETSYEQYF,TGTGCCAGCTCACCCGGAGAGACATCCTACGAGCAGTACTTC,few,TRBV18,.,TRBJ2-7,14
CASSPPPGTPGDTEAFF,TGTGCCAGCAGCCCCCCCCCCGGGACCCCAGGGGACACTGAAGCTTTCTTT,many,TRBV7-2,.,TRBJ1-1,17
CASDRGGEQYF,TGTGCCAGCGACAGGGGCGGCGAGCAGTACTTC,.,TRBV7-9,TRBD1,TRBJ2-7,11
CASSERGLAGDAEAFF,TGTGCCAGCAGTGAACGCGGGCTAGCGGGGGACGCTGAAGCTTTCTTT,.,TRBV2,.,TRBJ1-1,16
CASSQETGDSYGYTF,TGTGCCAGCAGCCAAGAGACAGGGGACAGCTATGGCTACACCTTC,.,TRBV4-2,TRBD1,TRBJ1-2,15
CASSLWGRQETQYF,TGTGCCAGCAGTTTATGGGGCCGCCAAGAGACCCAGTACTTC,many,TRBV12-3/TRBV12-4,.,TRBJ2-5,14
CASSDPGLQETQYF,TGTGCCAGCAGTGACCCAGGGCTTCAAGAGACCCAGTACTTC,many,TRBV2,.,TRBJ2-5,14
CASSGADGGGGYTF,TGTGCCAGCTCAGGCGCCGATGGGGGCGGTGGCTACACCTTC,many,TRBV18,.,TRBJ1-2,14
CASSLARVNTEAFF,TGTGCCAGCAGCTTAGCTAGGGTGAACACTGAAGCTTTCTTT,many,TRBV7-9,.,TRBJ1-1,14
CAITWGGVGANQPQHF,TGTGCCATCACTTGGGGGGGTGTCGGGGCGAATCAGCCCCAGCATTTT,.,TRBV10-3,.,TRBJ1-5,16
CASSLVDSPLHF,TGTGCCAGCAGCTTGGTGGATTCACCCCTCCACTTT,many,TRBV5-8,.,TRBJ1-6,12
CASSRAGAGYTF,TGTGCCAGCAGCAGAGCCGGGGCCGGCTACACCTTC,.,TRBV5-4,.,TRBJ1-2,12
CSARGDRIRMNTEAFF,TGCAGTGCTAGGGGGGACAGGATTCGAATGAACACTGAAGCTTTCTTT,.,TRBV20-1,TRBD1,TRBJ1-1,16
CASSGPGTGDLNEQYF,TGTGCCAGCAGCGGCCCCGGGACAGGGGATCTCAACGAGCAGTACTTC,many,TRBV9,TRBD1,TRBJ2-7,16
CAISQPTRRLAGAGELFF,TGTGCCATCAGTCAGCCCACACGAAGGCTAGCGGGAGCCGGGGAGCTGTTTTTT,many,TRBV10-3,TRBD2,TRBJ2-2,18
CASSQGLGGKSSYNSPLHF,TGTGCCAGCAGCCAAGGGCTGGGCGGTAAAAGCTCCTATAATTCACCCCTCCACTTT,many,TRBV14,.,TRBJ1-6,19
CSLSGHSYEQYF,TGCAGCCTTAGCGGGCACTCCTACGAGCAGTACTTC,.,TRBV29-1,TRBD2,TRBJ2-7,12
CSARGSGDGYGYTF,TGCAGTGCTAGGGGCTCAGGGGATGGCTATGGCTACACCTTC,many,TRBV20-1,.,TRBJ1-2,14
CASSQTTGGHGTGELFF,TGTGCCAGTAGCCAGACTACAGGGGGGCACGGCACCGGGGAGCTGTTTTTT,many,TRBV19,TRBD1,TRBJ2-2,17
CASSLKGLGLAGLRGTGELFF,TGTGCCAGCAGCTTGAAGGGGCTCGGTCTAGCGGGCCTCCGAGGGACCGGGGAGCTGTTTTTT,.,TRBV7-9,TRBD2,TRBJ2-2,21
CATSATGTSGSAGLLF,TGTGCCACCAGTGCCACAGGGACTAGCGGGAGTGCGGGGCTGCTTTTT,.,TRBV24-1,TRBD2,TRBJ2-2,16
CASSPLGQGNTIYF,TGTGCCAGCAGCCCACTTGGTCAGGGGAACACCATATATTTT,once,TRBV7-9,.,TRBJ1-3,14
CASSTPKTLGNTIYF,TGTGCCAGCAGCACCCCTAAGACCCTGGGAAACACCATATATTTT,.,TRBV7-9,.,TRBJ1-3,15
CASSDGTERKLFF,TGTGCCAGCAGTGATGGGACAGAACGAAAACTGTTTTTT,.,TRBV2,TRBD1,TRBJ1-4,13
CSARGRGGRTYNGYTF,TGCAGTGCTAGGGGCAGGGGCGGGAGAACCTACAATGGCTACACCTTC,.,TRBV20-1,.,TRBJ1-2,16